The next 21 T cell receptor beta chains were all read from a single sample in a study of control samples from healthy donors and cancer patients. TCRdb keeps only in-frame clones here, not all; method: immunoSEQ multiplex PCR. The repertoire holds some 120,000 clones, roughly 89% seen once, with around 10% in the top ten. The sample was blood. The receptor source for this set is a man aged 30-40 years in good health.

The rearrangement uses TRBV6-6 and TRBJ2-7; 11 nucleotides match TRBD2. The CDR3 spans 14 residues. CDR1 and CDR2 from the germline V gene are MNHNY and SVGAGI (reference sequence). V shed 6 bases and J 2 bases; nucleotides not matched to a gene: 3. The CDR3 sequence: CASSRLAGTYEQYV. CDR3 DNA: TGTGCCAGCAGCAGACTAGCGGGGACCTACGAGCAGTACGTC.

The rearrangement uses TRBV6-5 and TRBJ2-1; 9 positions match TRBD2. The germline V gene encodes CDR1 MNHEY and CDR2 SVGAGI. The CDR3 spans 15 residues. V trimming: 6 bases; J trimming: 6 bases; junction bases outside the gene matches: 9. The DNA of the CDR3 is TGTGCCAGCAGACTTGGTGCGGGGGGGTTCAATGAGCAGTTCTTC. Encoded protein: CASRLGAGGFNEQFF.

The chain combines TRBV4-2 with TRBJ2-3; D is possibly TRBD1 (6 bases). The germline gives CDR1 LGHNA, CDR2 YNFKEQ. Trimming removed 5 bases at V and 3 bases at J, with 9 bases between. The CDR3 has 13 amino acids. The CDR3 protein is CASSGGETDTQYF. CDR3 DNA sequence: TGTGCCAGCAGCGGGGGCGAGACAGATACGCAGTATTTT.

V and J are TRBV3-1 (or the pseudogene TRBV3-2) and TRBJ1-3, with no clear D. CDR1 is LGHDT, CDR2 YNNKEL, per germline (reference sequence). This CDR3 has 13 residues. Trimming took off 4 bases at V and 0 bases at J, with 4 bases between the two ends. This chain's CDR3 is CASSLFSGNTIYF. DNA for the CDR3: TGTGCCAGCAGCCTCTTCTCTGGAAACACCATATATTTT.

This clone has a handful of counts. This chain uses TRBV12-3 or TRBV12-4 with TRBJ1-2; tentative D call: TRBD1 (6 bases). The CDR3 has 12 residues. Trimming left V 3 bases short and J 6 bases short, with 8 bases between. The chain's CDR3 is CASSLKGDGYTF. DNA of the CDR3: TGTGCCAGCAGTTTGAAGGGGGATGGCTACACCTTC.

The chain recombines TRBV5-1 with TRBJ2-2; D is uncertain. V was trimmed by 6 bases and J by 2 bases, leaving 11 bases between them. The CDR3 totals 14 residues. Germline lookup yields CDR1 SGHRS and CDR2 YFSETQ. The CDR3 is CASKNRENTGELFF. In DNA, the CDR3 is TGCGCCAGCAAGAATAGGGAAAACACCGGGGAGCTGTTTTTT. Supplemented by reference TRBV5-1 and TRBJ2-2, the full variable domain reads KAGVTQTPRYLIKTRGQQVTLSCSPISGHRSVSWYQQTPGQGLQFLFEYFSETQRNKGNFPGRFSGRQFSNSRSEMNVSTLELGDSALYLCASKNRENTGELFFGEGSRLTVL.

This clone was counted between two and nine times. The chain joins TRBV6-5 to TRBJ1-4, with D hard to call. Germline V gives CDR1 MNHEY, CDR2 SVGAGI. The CDR3 contains 14 residues. V lost 7 bases, J lost 2 bases, and 11 bases lay in between. The CDR3 DNA is TGTGCCAGCAATGCAGAGCAGACTAATGAAAAACTGTTTTTT. Translating it yields CASNAEQTNEKLFF.

V is TRBV29-1 and J is TRBJ1-5, with 8 bases matching TRBD1. V lost 7 bases to trimming and J lost 4 bases; unmatched junction nucleotides: 9. Germline V CDR1 and CDR2: SQVTM, ANQGSEA. The CDR3 has 14 amino acids. CDR3 coding DNA: TGCAGCGCCGCCGACAGGGGTAAAAATCAGCCCCAGCATTTT. This gives the protein CSAADRGKNQPQHF.

This chain joins TRBV9 and TRBJ1-5; D not resolved. The V and J ends lost 0 bases and 4 bases respectively, with 8 bases between them. CDR3 length: 14 amino acids. Looked up from germline, CDR1 is SGDLS and CDR2 is YYNGEE. The CDR3 region is CASSVGSGNQPQHF. CDR3 sequence (DNA): TGTGCCAGCAGCGTAGGTTCGGGGAATCAGCCCCAGCATTTT. The complete variable domain, with remaining parts taken from reference TRBV9 and TRBJ1-5, reads DSGVTQTPKHLITATGQRVTLRCSPRSGDLSVYWYQQSLDQGLQFLIQYYNGEERAKGNILERFSAQQFPDLHSELNLSSLELGDSALYFCASSVGSGNQPQHFGDGTRLSIL.

The V gene is TRBV24-1, the J gene TRBJ2-3, with a tentative D call TRBD1 (6 bases). Germline V gene sequence: CDR1 KGHDR, CDR2 SFDVKD. Trimming pared 6 bases from V and 2 bases from J, leaving 11 bases between. The CDR3 is 14 residues long. The CDR3 coding sequence is TGTGCCACCAGTATCGGGACACACACAGATACGCAGTATTTT. The encoded protein is CATSIGTHTDTQYF.

This clone was counted a single time. This chain connects TRBV28 to TRBJ2-5; perhaps TRBD2 as D (6 bases). The CDR3 runs to 15 residues. The germline V gene encodes CDR1 MDHEN and CDR2 SYDVKM. V shed 7 bases and J shed 7 bases, with 22 bases lying between them. CDR3 DNA sequence: TGTGCCAGCAACTCCTTAGGGGAGGCCTCACGGACCCAGTACTTC. Translated: CASNSLGEASRTQYF.

The chain has TRBV10-2 and TRBJ1-2, with D tentatively TRBD1 (5 bases). The CDR3 covers 15 residues. The V end lost 0 bases, the J end lost 8 bases, and 16 bases lay between the germline ends. From germline, CDR1 is WSHSY and CDR2 SAAADI. CDR3 loop: CASSESTRGEEGYTF. CDR3 in DNA: TGCGCCAGCAGTGAGTCGACTAGGGGAGAGGAGGGCTACACCTTC.

The DNA of the CDR3 is TGTGCCAGCAGGTTAGCGGTGGGGAAATTCTTC. It yields the protein CASRLAVGKFF. V gene TRBV5-6 combines with J gene TRBJ2-1, with TRBD2 as a possible D gene (6 bases). Germline-derived CDR1 and CDR2 are SGHDT and YYEEEE. V was cut by 5 bases and J by 16 bases, with 16 bases left in between. This CDR3 has 11 amino acids.

J is TRBJ1-2 and V is TRBV3-1 (or the pseudogene TRBV3-2); 7 bases are a match to TRBD1. The V gene's germline CDR1 is LGHDT and CDR2 YNNKEL (reference sequence). With V trimmed by 5 bases and J by 8 bases, 8 bases remained unmatched. CDR3 length: 13 residues. CDR3: CASSATGNRGYTF. The CDR3 coding sequence is TGTGCCAGCAGCGCGACAGGGAATAGGGGCTACACCTTC.

This chain links TRBV4-1 with TRBJ1-5, with unresolved D. Looked up from germline, CDR1 is MGHRA and CDR2 is YSYEKL. CDR3 size: 17 residues. Between the trimmed V and J ends, which lost 1 base and 0 bases, there was a span of 13 bases. The CDR3: CASSQGGRGGSNQPQHF. The CDR3 coding sequence is TGCGCCAGCAGCCAAGGAGGAAGAGGAGGTAGCAATCAGCCCCAGCATTTT.

This rearrangement joins TRBV5-1 to TRBJ1-1; no definite D call. This CDR3 has 13 amino acids. Germline V gene data show CDR1 as SGHRS and CDR2 as YFSETQ. V dropped 4 bases and J dropped 8 bases, with 15 bases sitting between them. CDR3 amino acids: CASSQNSLGEAFF. The CDR3 DNA sequence: TGCGCCAGCAGCCAAAACTCCCTAGGGGAAGCTTTCTTT.

V is TRBV6-2 or TRBV6-3 and J is TRBJ2-6; D is undetermined. Germline assignment: CDR1 MNHEY and CDR2 SVGEGT. V lost 0 bases and J 0 bases, leaving 3 bases between the germline ends. The CDR3 sequence is 15 residues long. In DNA form, the CDR3 reads TGTGCCAGCAGTTACTCCAACTCTGGGGCCAACGTCCTGACTTTC. It specifies CASSYSNSGANVLTF.

The chain uses TRBV29-1 and TRBJ1-1, with TRBD1 matching over 7 bases. V shed 6 bases, J shed 1 base, and the junction held 8 bases outside the gene matches. This CDR3 region has 14 residues. Germline assignment: CDR1 SQVTM and CDR2 ANQGSEA. CDR3 sequence reads: CSVARDSPNTEAFF. In DNA form, the CDR3 reads TGCAGCGTAGCCCGGGACAGTCCGAACACTGAAGCTTTCTTT.

The chain combines TRBV5-6 with TRBJ2-3; D not resolved. The CDR3 is 11 amino acids. The germline V gene encodes CDR1 SGHDT and CDR2 YYEEEE. Trimming removed 0 bases from V and 4 bases from J, with 0 bases in between. The CDR3 bases are TGTGCCAGCAGCTTGGCAGATACGCAGTATTTT. Translated, it gives CASSLADTQYF.

This chain joins TRBV27 and TRBJ2-5; 7 bases are a match to TRBD1. CDR3 length equals 14 residues. The trim removed 5 bases at V and 4 bases at J, leaving 7 bases unmatched. Germline loops: CDR1 MNHEY, CDR2 SMNVEV (reference sequence). The CDR3 coding sequence is TGTGCCAGCAGTACCCACCCAGGGGGAGAGACCCAGTACTTC. Translating gives CASSTHPGGETQYF.

The V gene is TRBV2, the J gene TRBJ2-3, with a possible D match to TRBD2 (5 bases). Per germline, CDR1 SNHLY and CDR2 FYNNEI. The CDR3 sequence is 15 residues long. V was shortened by 8 bases and J by 5 bases, with 20 bases between the two germline ends. The CDR3 region is CASSNRGDVGDTQYF. CDR3 in DNA: TGTGCCAGCTCCAACCGGGGAGATGTCGGAGATACGCAGTATTTT.